The 10 T cell receptor beta chains below were found in one sample sequenced in a study of cytomegalovirus exposure and HLA in healthy donors. Primers: 60 Vbeta forward and 13 Jbeta reverse. Some clones are missing from TCRdb's copy, which holds only in-frame ones; the method was immunoSEQ multiplex PCR. The sample has 90,000 or so clones; 65% to 80% are singletons. Sequences were obtained from PBMCs. Every receptor here comes from a young woman in good health and CMV-seropositive.

V is TRBV9 and J is TRBJ2-3, with unresolved D. The germline V gene encodes CDR1 SGDLS and CDR2 YYNGEE. The CDR3 length is 16 residues. Deletions cut 4 bases from V and 4 bases from J, with 19 bases between. CDR3 amino acids: CASSLRLTADPDTQYF. The CDR3 coding sequence is TGTGCCAGCAGCTTAAGACTCACGGCTGACCCAGATACGCAGTATTTT.

J is TRBJ2-5 and V is TRBV7-7; D is possibly TRBD2 (6 bases). With 3 bases removed from V and 5 bases from J, the gap between germline ends came to 13 bases. CDR1 is SSHAT and CDR2 is FNYEAQ in the germline V gene (reference sequence). CDR3 length: 14 residues. The CDR3: CASSFPGEEETQYF. The CDR3 coding sequence is TGTGCCAGCAGCTTTCCCGGGGAGGAGGAGACCCAGTACTTC. Complete variable domain (other parts from reference TRBV7-7 and TRBJ2-5): GAGVSQSPRYKVTKRGQDVTLRCDPISSHATLYWYQQALGQGPEFLTYFNYEAQPDKSGLPSDRFSAERPEGSISTLTIQRTEQRDSAMYRCASSFPGEEETQYFGPGTRLLVL.

J is TRBJ1-1 and V is TRBV27; 7 nucleotides agree with TRBD1. Germline-derived CDR1 and CDR2 are MNHEY and SMNVEV (reference sequence). V lost 1 base, J lost 5 bases, and 7 bases stayed unmatched. The CDR3 runs 15 residues. CDR3 region: CASSLWAGGRTEAFF. For the CDR3, the DNA is TGTGCCAGCAGTTTATGGGCAGGGGGGCGAACTGAAGCTTTCTTT.

The V call is TRBV27, the J call TRBJ2-7; D may be TRBD2 (6 bases). V was clipped by 6 bases and J by 4 bases, with 22 bases between them. Germline V gene lookup returns CDR1 MNHEY and CDR2 SMNVEV (reference sequence). There are 16 residues in the CDR3. This CDR3 is CASSPDRLKEGYEQYF. The CDR3 region has the DNA TGTGCCAGCAGCCCCGACAGACTCAAGGAGGGGTACGAGCAGTACTTC.

This chain uses TRBV28 with TRBJ2-4, with 11 positions matching TRBD1. V trimming: 8 bases; J trimming: 0 bases; junction bases outside the gene matches: 15. The CDR3 has 19 amino acids. Germline V gene data show CDR1 as MDHEN and CDR2 as SYDVKM. Here the CDR3 reads CASGGGTGGWLGAKNIQYF. Written as DNA, the CDR3 is TGTGCCAGCGGGGGGGGGACAGGGGGGTGGTTGGGAGCCAAAAACATTCAGTACTTC.

V usage is TRBV19 and J usage is TRBJ2-1; D gene ambiguous. This CDR3 comprises 14 residues. Germline V lookup: CDR1 LNHDA, CDR2 SQIVND (reference sequence). Trimming removed 6 bases from V and 6 bases from J, with 15 bases in between. The CDR3 nucleotides read TGTGCCAGTAGGGCTAGTGCCCCTTCCAATGAGCAGTTCTTC. Encoded protein: CASRASAPSNEQFF.

The chain employs TRBV5-6 and TRBJ1-1, with 9 bases matching TRBD1. Trimming cost V 6 bases and J 0 bases; bases outside gene matches: 9. CDR3 length equals 16 residues. Looked up from germline, CDR1 is SGHDT and CDR2 is YYEEEE. The DNA of the CDR3 is TGTGCCAGCACCATATTCGGGACAGGGATGAACACTGAAGCTTTCTTT. Its protein is CASTIFGTGMNTEAFF.

The gene calls are TRBV7-2 and TRBJ2-1, with 9 bases fitting TRBD1. Looked up from germline, CDR1 is SGHTA and CDR2 is FQGNSA. V lost 5 bases, J lost 9 bases, and 11 bases stayed unmatched. The CDR3 consists of 15 residues. The CDR3 nucleotides read TGTGCCAGCAGCGCCGACAGGGGGACGCGGGGTGAGCAGTTCTTC. Amino acids: CASSADRGTRGEQFF. Based on the CDR3 plus reference TRBV7-2 and TRBJ2-1, the full variable domain is GAGVSQSPSNKVTEKGKDVELRCDPISGHTALYWYRQSLGQGLEFLIYFQGNSAPDKSGLPSDRFSAERTGGSVSTLTIQRTQQEDSAVYLCASSADRGTRGEQFFGPGTRLTVL.

The chain is built from TRBV9 and TRBJ2-1; TRBD2 agrees at 9 bases. J lost 6 bases, V lost 4 bases, and 8 bases had no gene match. CDR3 length: 15 amino acids. Germline assignment: CDR1 SGDLS and CDR2 YYNGEE. Here the CDR3 reads CASSQPLAGRNEQFF. The CDR3 nucleotides read TGTGCCAGCAGCCAACCGCTAGCGGGACGCAATGAGCAGTTCTTC. Supplemented by reference TRBV9 and TRBJ2-1, the full variable domain reads DSGVTQTPKHLITATGQRVTLRCSPRSGDLSVYWYQQSLDQGLQFLIQYYNGEERAKGNILERFSAQQFPDLHSELNLSSLELGDSALYFCASSQPLAGRNEQFFGPGTRLTVL.

V and J are TRBV7-2 and TRBJ2-3; D is possibly TRBD2 (5 bases). Germline lookup yields CDR1 SGHTA and CDR2 FQGNSA. CDR3 length equals 17 residues. V was trimmed by 5 bases and J by 4 bases, leaving 22 bases between them. CDR3: CASSNRLIGPPSDTQYF. CDR3 DNA: TGTGCCAGCAGCAACCGACTAATCGGGCCCCCTTCAGATACGCAGTATTTT.